This T cell receptor (beta chain) was recorded in a study of cytomegalovirus exposure and HLA in healthy donors. Study-level results: Sequencing artifact likely explains a cluster of highly shared sequence variants. High specificity and sensitivity for cytomegalovirus status were reported for the classifier. The sole available immune exposure information was CMV serostatus. Follow-up analysis found HLA locus-dependent TCR association rates, highest for DRB1 and lowest for HLA-C.

This PCR relied on a set of 60 Vbeta primers and 13 Jbeta primers. Sequencing was performed with immunoSEQ multiplex PCR; in TCRdb, only in-frame clones are kept and a portion is missing. Of approximately 150,000 clones in the sample, 75% were seen once. The CDR3 has 16 residues. Germline lookup yields CDR1 SGHRS and CDR2 YFSETQ. V was cut by 0 bases and J by 0 bases, with 12 bases left in between. Notes on this clone: The antigen is undetermined.

This chain uses TRBV5-1 with TRBJ1-1; D is unresolved. The material sequenced was PBMCs. This clonotype originated in a male donor in good health and CMV-seronegative. The DNA for the CDR3 is TGCGCCAGCAGCTTGGCCTCAGGAAGCATGAACACTGAAGCTTTCTTT. It yields the protein CASSLASGSMNTEAFF. The entire variable domain, with the rest obtained from reference TRBV5-1 and TRBJ1-1, is as follows: KAGVTQTPRYLIKTRGQQVTLSCSPISGHRSVSWYQQTPGQGLQFLFEYFSETQRNKGNFPGRFSGRQFSNSRSEMNVSTLELGDSALYLCASSLASGSMNTEAFFGQGTRLTVV.